This T cell receptor beta chain was captured in a study of T cell responses to AZD1222 COVID-19 vaccine. About the research overall: Recipients boosted at about 4 weeks or about 12 weeks are pooled.

TCRdb's copy holds only in-frame clones and misses some; the assay was immunoSEQ multiplex PCR. The repertoire holds around 72,000 clones, with 75% to 85% as singletons. Overall study results and limits: The span of vaccine-associated CD4 TCRs extended across spike, with dominance at 160-218 and 743-854. White British ancestry dominated among donors, who included more females, and clonal diversity was possibly underestimated. Unmutated variant regions are reportedly the target of nearly half of TCRs that are spike-specific.

This CDR3 is 14 amino acids long. Trimming pared 7 bases from V and 5 bases from J, leaving 15 bases between. In germline, CDR1 is LNHDA, CDR2 SQIVND (reference sequence). To note about this clone: What it recognizes is unknown.

This TCR was recovered from an adult in good health. The V and J genes are TRBV19 and TRBJ1-5, with a weak D call TRBD1 (5 bases). Sample: peripheral blood, taken on day 0 of AZD1222 vaccination. CDR3 sequence (DNA): TGTGCCAGTACCCCCCGGGGGGGGTATCAGCCCCAGCATTTT. Amino acid sequence: CASTPRGGYQPQHF.